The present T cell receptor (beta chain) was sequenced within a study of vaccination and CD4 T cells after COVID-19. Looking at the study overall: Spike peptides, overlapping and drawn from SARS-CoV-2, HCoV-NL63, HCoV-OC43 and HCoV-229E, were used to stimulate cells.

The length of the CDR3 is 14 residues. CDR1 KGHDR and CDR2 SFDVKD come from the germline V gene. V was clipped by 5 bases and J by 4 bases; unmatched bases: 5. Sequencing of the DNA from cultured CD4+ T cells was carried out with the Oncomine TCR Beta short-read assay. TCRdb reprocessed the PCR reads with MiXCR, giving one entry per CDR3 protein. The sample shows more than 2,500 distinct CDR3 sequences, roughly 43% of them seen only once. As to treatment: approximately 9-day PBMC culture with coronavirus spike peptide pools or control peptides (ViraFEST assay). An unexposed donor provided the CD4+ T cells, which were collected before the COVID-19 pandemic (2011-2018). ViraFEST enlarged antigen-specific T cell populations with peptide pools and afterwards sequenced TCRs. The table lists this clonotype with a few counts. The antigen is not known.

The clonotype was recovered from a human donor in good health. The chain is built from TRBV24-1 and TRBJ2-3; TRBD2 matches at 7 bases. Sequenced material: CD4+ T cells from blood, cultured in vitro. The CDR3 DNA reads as TGTGCCACCAGTGCCCCGACTAGCCCAGATACGCAGTATTTT. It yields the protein CATSAPTSPDTQYF.